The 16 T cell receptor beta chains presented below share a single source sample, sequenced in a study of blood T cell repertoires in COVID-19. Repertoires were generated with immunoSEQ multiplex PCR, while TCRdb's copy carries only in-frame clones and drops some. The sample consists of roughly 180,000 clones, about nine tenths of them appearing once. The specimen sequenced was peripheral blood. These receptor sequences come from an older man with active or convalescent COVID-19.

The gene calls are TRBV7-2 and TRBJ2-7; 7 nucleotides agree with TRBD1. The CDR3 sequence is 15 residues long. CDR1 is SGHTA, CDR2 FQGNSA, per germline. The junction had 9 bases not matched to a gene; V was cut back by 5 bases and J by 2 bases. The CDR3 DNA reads TGTGCCAGCAGCCAAGCCCGGGACAGAACCTACGAGCAGTACTTC. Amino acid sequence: CASSQARDRTYEQYF.

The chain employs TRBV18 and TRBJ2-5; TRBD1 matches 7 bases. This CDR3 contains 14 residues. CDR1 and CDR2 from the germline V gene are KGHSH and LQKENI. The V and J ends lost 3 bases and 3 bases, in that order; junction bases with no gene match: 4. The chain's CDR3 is CASSPTGRKETQYF. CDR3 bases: TGTGCCAGCTCACCGACAGGGCGAAAAGAGACCCAGTACTTC.

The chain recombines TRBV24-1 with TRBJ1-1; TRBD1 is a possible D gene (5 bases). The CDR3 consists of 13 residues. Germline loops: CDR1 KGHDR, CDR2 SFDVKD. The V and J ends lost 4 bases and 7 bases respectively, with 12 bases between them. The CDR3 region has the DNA TGTGCCACCAGTGACCCCTCAAGGGGTGAAGCTTTCTTT. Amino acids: CATSDPSRGEAFF.

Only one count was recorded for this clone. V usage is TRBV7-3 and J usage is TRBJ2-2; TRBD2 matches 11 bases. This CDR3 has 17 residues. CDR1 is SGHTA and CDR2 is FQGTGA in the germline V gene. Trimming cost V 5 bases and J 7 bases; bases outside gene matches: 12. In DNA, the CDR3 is TGTGCCAGCAGCCATCTTAGACTAGCGGGATCCGGCGGGGAGCTGTTTTTT. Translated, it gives CASSHLRLAGSGGELFF.

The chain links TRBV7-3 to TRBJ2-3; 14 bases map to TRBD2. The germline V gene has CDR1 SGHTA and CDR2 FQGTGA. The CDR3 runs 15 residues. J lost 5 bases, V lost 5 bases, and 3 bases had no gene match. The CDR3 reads CASSRLAGGQDTQYF. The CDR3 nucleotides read TGTGCCAGCAGCAGACTAGCGGGAGGGCAAGATACGCAGTATTTT.

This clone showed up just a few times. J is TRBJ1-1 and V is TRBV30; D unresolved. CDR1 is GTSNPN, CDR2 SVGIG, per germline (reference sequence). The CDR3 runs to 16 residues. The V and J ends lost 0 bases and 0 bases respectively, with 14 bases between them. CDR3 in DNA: TGTGCCTGGAGTGTACCCCTGGGCGAATTGAACACTGAAGCTTTCTTT. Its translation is CAWSVPLGELNTEAFF.

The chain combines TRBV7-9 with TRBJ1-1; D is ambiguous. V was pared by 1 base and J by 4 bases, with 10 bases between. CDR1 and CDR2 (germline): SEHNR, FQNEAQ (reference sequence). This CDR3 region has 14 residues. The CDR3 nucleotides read TGTGCCAGCAGCTTAGTGGGGAGTAGCACTGAAGCTTTCTTT. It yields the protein CASSLVGSSTEAFF.

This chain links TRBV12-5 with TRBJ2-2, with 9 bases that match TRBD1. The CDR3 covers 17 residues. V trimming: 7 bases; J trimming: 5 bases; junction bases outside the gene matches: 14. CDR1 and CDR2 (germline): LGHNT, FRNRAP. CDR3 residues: CASALVRTGADTGELFF. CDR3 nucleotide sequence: TGTGCTAGTGCCCTTGTAAGGACAGGGGCAGATACCGGGGAGCTGTTTTTT. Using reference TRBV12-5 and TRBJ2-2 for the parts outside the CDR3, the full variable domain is DARVTQTPRHKVTEMGQEVTMRCQPILGHNTVFWYRQTMMQGLELLAYFRNRAPLDDSGMPKDRFSAEMPDATLATLKIQPSEPRDSAVYFCASALVRTGADTGELFFGEGSRLTVL.

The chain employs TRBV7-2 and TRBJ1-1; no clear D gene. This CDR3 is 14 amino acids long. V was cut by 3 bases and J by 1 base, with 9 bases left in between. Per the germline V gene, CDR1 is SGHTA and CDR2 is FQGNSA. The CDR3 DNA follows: TGTGCCAGCAGCTTTCAGGTTCAGAACACTGAAGCTTTCTTT. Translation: CASSFQVQNTEAFF.

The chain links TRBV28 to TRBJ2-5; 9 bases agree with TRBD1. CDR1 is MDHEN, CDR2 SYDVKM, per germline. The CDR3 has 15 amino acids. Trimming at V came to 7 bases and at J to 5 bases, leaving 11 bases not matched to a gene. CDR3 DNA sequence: TGTGCCAGCACCGTACAGGGGGCGGACGGGGAGACCCAGTACTTC. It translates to CASTVQGADGETQYF.

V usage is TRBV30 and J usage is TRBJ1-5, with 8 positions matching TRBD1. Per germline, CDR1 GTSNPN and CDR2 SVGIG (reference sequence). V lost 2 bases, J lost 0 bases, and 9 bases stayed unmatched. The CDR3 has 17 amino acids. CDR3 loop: CAWSSGTGGNSNQPQHF. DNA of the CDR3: TGTGCCTGGAGTTCGGGGACAGGAGGAAATAGCAATCAGCCCCAGCATTTT.

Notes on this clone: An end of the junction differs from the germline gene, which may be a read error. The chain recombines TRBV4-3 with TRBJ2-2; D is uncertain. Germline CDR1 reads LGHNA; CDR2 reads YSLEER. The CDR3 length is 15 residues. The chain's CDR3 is CASSQGPANAGELFF. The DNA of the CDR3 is TGCGCCAGCAGCCAAGGCCCCGCGAACGCCGGGGAGCTGTTTTTT.

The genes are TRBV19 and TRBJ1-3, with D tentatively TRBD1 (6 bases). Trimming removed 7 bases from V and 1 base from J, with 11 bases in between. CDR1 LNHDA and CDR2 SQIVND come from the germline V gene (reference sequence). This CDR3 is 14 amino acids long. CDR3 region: CASIRQGSGNTIYF. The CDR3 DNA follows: TGTGCCAGTATTCGTCAGGGGTCTGGAAACACCATATATTTT.

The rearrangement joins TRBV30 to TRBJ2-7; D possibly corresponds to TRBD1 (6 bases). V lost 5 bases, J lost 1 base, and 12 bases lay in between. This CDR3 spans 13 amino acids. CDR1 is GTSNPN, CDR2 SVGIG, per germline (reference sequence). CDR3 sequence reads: CAWGAGASYEQYF. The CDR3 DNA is TGTGCCTGGGGGGCAGGGGCGTCCTACGAGCAGTACTTC.

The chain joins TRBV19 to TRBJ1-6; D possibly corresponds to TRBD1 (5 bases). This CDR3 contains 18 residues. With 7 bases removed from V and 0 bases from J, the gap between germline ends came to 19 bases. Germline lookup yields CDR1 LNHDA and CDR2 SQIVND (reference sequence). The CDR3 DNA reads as TGTGCCAGTACCCCGGGCCCCTCAGGGTCCTCCTATAATTCACCCCTCCACTTT. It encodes CASTPGPSGSSYNSPLHF.

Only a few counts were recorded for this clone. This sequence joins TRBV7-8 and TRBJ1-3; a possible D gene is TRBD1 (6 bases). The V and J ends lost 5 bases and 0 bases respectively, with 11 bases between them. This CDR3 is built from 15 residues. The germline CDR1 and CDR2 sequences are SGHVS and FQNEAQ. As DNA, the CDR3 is TGTGCCAGCAGCCCACAGGGATTCTCTGGAAACACCATATATTTT. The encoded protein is CASSPQGFSGNTIYF.